This TCR beta chain was found in a study of blood T cell repertoires in COVID-19 (dated by TCRdb to 2018 to 2020). Study-level background: Collaborator samples came from the United States, Italy and Spain and covered acute and convalescent phases of COVID-19. The prospective study material was composed of cDNA or gDNA derived from T cells, B-cell-depleted T cells, or PBMCs. The repertoires were made available in a free public database intended to serve as a resource for research on the immune response to SARS-CoV-2. The samples were drawn from the first 160 participants of the ongoing ImmuneRACE study and from some 1,300 subjects provided by 6 global collaborators. Subjects who had been exposed to COVID-19, were actively infected with it, or had recovered from it provided the deeply sampled blood TCRbeta repertoires that made up the dataset. HLA class I and class II types, where available, came from metadata supplied by the sample provider rather than from assay-based typing. Sample metadata almost always included a de-identified subject ID, COVID-19 status, age in years and sex.

TCRbeta CDR3 regions were amplified from genomic DNA using the immunoSEQ Assay, a bias-controlled multiplex PCR. The paper's data handling went like this. The number of nucleated cells in each sample was estimated from the amplification of reference gene primers within the assay. To quantify the absolute abundance of each unique TCRbeta CDR3 rearrangement, sequence reads were collapsed and filtered. For each sample, productive Simpson clonality was calculated as the square root of Simpson's diversity index across productive rearrangements. TCRdb took over this immuneACCESS table, retaining in-frame rearrangements with V and J assigned. Such tables are incomplete; in checked studies, under half of the missing clones stem from an unresolved V gene, and the remainder is unexplained. The V and J calls and clone size were taken over from that table, and D and trimming were inferred from the DNA. The sample profile shows about 290,000 clones; 89% of them were found once. Jointly, the top ten make up less than 2% of the sample.

Participants in the prospective study were aged roughly 18 to 100 years, lived in over 20 United States geographic areas, and enrolled through a virtual design. In the prospective study, cohorts were assigned on the basis of participant-reported clinical history obtained from a screening survey and a study questionnaire. Recovered participants in ImmuneRACE Cohort 3 were defined by two consecutive negative NP/OP PCR tests, clearance by a healthcare professional, or resolution of symptoms. Mobile phlebotomists in the prospective study collected whole blood, serum and a nasopharyngeal or oropharyngeal swab from every participant. Additional blood draws and questionnaires over an approximately two-month period could optionally be provided by prospective study participants. Blood samples from the prospective study were shipped frozen or at room temperature prior to DNA extraction. Results and caveats for the whole study, not just this receptor: The amount of clinical and demographic metadata varied by source and participant and was provided uncurated.

Concerning this clone: The clone's antigen remains unknown. A junction end diverges from the germline sequence, so it may reflect a read error.

The TCR comes from a woman in her thirties or forties who had recovered from COVID-19. Material: PBMCs or T cells enriched from blood (not recorded which).

The bases read TGTGCCAGCAGGGAATCGGGGTCTAACTATGGCTACACCTTC. It codes for CASRESGSNYGYTF. The rearranged segments are TRBV25-1 and TRBJ1-2, with no confidently assigned D gene. Counted from cysteine to phenylalanine, this CDR3 has 14 amino acids. Solely the CDR3 DNA is kept, with 42 bases framed from the first base. From the germline V gene, CDR1 is MGHDK and CDR2 is SYGVNS.